Listed below are T cell receptor beta chains from one sample, sequenced in a study of T-cell memory formation after mild COVID-19. TCRdb called the 5' RACE reads again in MiXCR, with one record for every CDR3 protein. The sample shows about 440,000 distinct CDR3 sequences, around 18% of them seen only once. Sequencing was carried out using PBMCs or a T cell subset sorted from them (not recorded which). These receptors all stem from an adult woman who had mild COVID-19 (a few samples of this study predate the infection). Cell type and time point are not known. Both conserved end residues are part of each CDR3.

V gene	J gene	CDR3 protein
TRBV7-2	TRBJ2-6	CASSSLYTVSGANVLTF
TRBV5-4	TRBJ2-3	CASSSLLVEGETQYF
TRBV9	TRBJ2-1	CASSPQPGTRSNEQFF
TRBV20-1	TRBJ2-7	CSARDGGTSGSRDSYEQYF
TRBV14	TRBJ2-1	CASSQGTPSYNEQFF
TRBV7-9	TRBJ2-1	CASSRQGLAGDEQFF
TRBV11-2	TRBJ2-5	CASRRLQGPSGETQYF
TRBV12-3/TRBV12-4	TRBJ2-3	CASSLLRLDTQYF
TRBV7-9	TRBJ2-2	CASSLGWDYTGELFF
TRBV5-6	TRBJ2-7	CASSLAGQGTYEQYF
TRBV7-9	TRBJ1-2	CASSAQGDLNYGYTF
TRBV5-8	TRBJ2-7	CASSFPPPAAEQYF
TRBV7-2	TRBJ2-1	CASSLSGQGGVSSYNEQFF
TRBV20-1	TRBJ2-1	CSARDVSPYNEQFF
TRBV12-3/TRBV12-4	TRBJ1-1	CASSGGVLNTEAFF
TRBV6-1	TRBJ1-1	CASSEAQGQNTEAFF
TRBV12-3/TRBV12-4	TRBJ2-3	CASSLMLAGQDTQYF
TRBV20-1	TRBJ2-3	CSARDQGTTDTQYF
TRBV10-3	TRBJ1-2	CAISESKRGLSYTF
TRBV19	TRBJ2-1	CASSRQSNEQFF
TRBV7-9	TRBJ2-2	CASSFGPNTGELFF
TRBV4-3	TRBJ1-5	CASSQGPPFQPQHF
TRBV2	TRBJ2-1	CASSARGLWGPYNEQFF
TRBV7-9	TRBJ2-3	CASSLDRLAEITDTQYF
TRBV24-1	TRBJ2-1	CATSQDGTGSDEQFF
TRBV4-3	TRBJ1-1	CASSQDLTSGNTEAFF
TRBV9	TRBJ2-7	CASSGPGQAYEQYF
TRBV19	TRBJ2-1	CASTTRQGYNEQFF
TRBV7-9	TRBJ1-1	CASSLFLGVGEAFF
TRBV7-2	TRBJ2-5	CASSLGLVETQYF
TRBV7-8	TRBJ1-5	CASSHPPWQPQHF
TRBV4-2	TRBJ1-4	CASSQGPVGEKLFF